A single sample gave rise to the 9 T cell receptor beta chains below, sequenced in a study of T cell changes during pregnancy in multiple sclerosis (dated by TCRdb to between 2019 and 2020). Library generation was performed with the immunoSEQ multiplex PCR assay. TCRdb retrieved this table from immuneACCESS and kept in-frame rearrangements only. Not all clones are present; in checked studies, unresolved V genes account for under half, and no reason is known for the remainder. For this sample there are under 70,000 clones; 91% appear just once. Of the sample, 1% to 1.5% is held by the ten largest clones. The starting material was peripheral blood, obtained after pregnancy. The origin of the receptors is a female donor in good health, enrolled as a control in a pregnancy study.

The CDR3 DNA sequence: TGTGCCAGCAGTTCCTGGACAGAACCTTTCACTGAAGCTTTCTTT. Translation: CASSSWTEPFTEAFF. V and J are TRBV25-1 and TRBJ1-1; D may be TRBD1 (6 bases). V was trimmed by 5 bases and J by 4 bases, leaving 17 bases between them. This CDR3 region has 15 residues. CDR1 and CDR2 from the germline V gene are MGHDK and SYGVNS.

This chain connects TRBV9 to TRBJ2-7; D might be TRBD2 (5 bases). CDR3 size: 15 residues. V was clipped by 2 bases and J by 3 bases, with 15 bases between them. Germline CDR1 reads SGDLS; CDR2 reads YYNGEE. For the CDR3, the DNA is TGTGCCAGCAGCGTCGGATCCGGGGTGGGCTACGAGCAGTACTTC. Protein product: CASSVGSGVGYEQYF.

The CDR3 DNA reads TGTGCCAGCAGCGTAGAAGGGCGGGGGGCCTACAATGAGCAGTTCTTC. This encodes CASSVEGRGAYNEQFF. The rearrangement uses TRBV9 and TRBJ2-1; 8 bases are a match to TRBD2. V was clipped by 0 bases and J by 2 bases; unmatched bases: 4. Germline values: CDR1 SGDLS, CDR2 YYNGEE. The CDR3 loop spans 16 amino acids.

The chain carries TRBV19 and TRBJ1-5; D is perhaps TRBD1 (5 bases). Trimming took off 8 bases at V and 3 bases at J, with 20 bases between the two ends. Germline V gives CDR1 LNHDA, CDR2 SQIVND (reference sequence). This CDR3 has 16 amino acids. CDR3 loop: CASGSGGGRDNQPQHF. CDR3 sequence (DNA): TGTGCCAGTGGGTCTGGGGGGGGTCGAGACAATCAGCCCCAGCATTTT.

The rearrangement links TRBV2 to TRBJ1-1, with D maybe TRBD1 (5 bases). Trimming removed 5 bases from V and 1 base from J, with 11 bases in between. CDR3 length equals 14 residues. Per germline, CDR1 SNHLY and CDR2 FYNNEI. The CDR3 DNA is TGTGCCAGCAGTCTCGGGGGTGGGAACACTGAAGCTTTCTTT. Translating it yields CASSLGGGNTEAFF. The full variable domain, its missing parts supplied by reference TRBV2 and TRBJ1-1, is EPEVTQTPSHQVTQMGQEVILRCVPISNHLYFYWYRQILGQKVEFLVSFYNNEISEKSEIFDDQFSVERPDGSNFTLKIRSTKLEDSAMYFCASSLGGGNTEAFFGQGTRLTVV.

J is TRBJ2-7 and V is TRBV5-4; 9 bases agree with TRBD1. This CDR3 comprises 14 residues. Germline loops: CDR1 SGHNT, CDR2 YYREEE (reference sequence). The trim removed 4 bases at V and 2 bases at J, leaving 4 bases unmatched. CDR3 DNA: TGTGCCAGCAGCCAGGGACAGGGAGCCTACGAGCAGTACTTC. Residues: CASSQGQGAYEQYF.

The chain carries TRBV11-2 and TRBJ2-5, with TRBD2 matching 14 bases. There are 17 residues in the CDR3. CDR1 is SGHAT and CDR2 is FQNNGV in the germline V gene. The trim removed 2 bases at V and 2 bases at J, leaving 4 bases unmatched. The CDR3 region is CASSLLGLAGVQETQYF. CDR3 DNA: TGTGCCAGCAGCTTACTGGGACTAGCGGGGGTACAAGAGACCCAGTACTTC. Full variable domain (missing parts from reference TRBV11-2 and TRBJ2-5): EAGVAQSPRYKIIEKRQSVAFWCNPISGHATLYWYQQILGQGPKLLIQFQNNGVVDDSQLPKDRFSAERLKGVDSTLKIQPAKLEDSAVYLCASSLLGLAGVQETQYFGPGTRLLVL.

CDR3 sequence (DNA): TGTGCCTGGACGAGTGGAGGGGAAGGGTGGGTCTATGGCTACACCTTC. Translation gives CAWTSGGEGWVYGYTF. This chain uses TRBV30 with TRBJ1-2; tentative D call: TRBD1 (5 bases). V was shortened by 4 bases and J by 4 bases, with 22 bases between the two germline ends. This CDR3 contains 16 residues. CDR1 GTSNPN and CDR2 SVGIG come from the germline V gene (reference sequence).

The gene calls are TRBV13 and TRBJ2-1; 9 bases are a match to TRBD2. The germline V gene has CDR1 PRHDT and CDR2 FYEKMQ (reference sequence). This CDR3 spans 17 amino acids. J gave up 10 bases and V 4 bases, and 17 bases lay outside the gene matches. This CDR3 is CASSSRIIAGAREEQFF. CDR3 bases: TGTGCCAGCAGCTCCCGAATCATAGCGGGGGCCAGGGAAGAGCAGTTCTTC.